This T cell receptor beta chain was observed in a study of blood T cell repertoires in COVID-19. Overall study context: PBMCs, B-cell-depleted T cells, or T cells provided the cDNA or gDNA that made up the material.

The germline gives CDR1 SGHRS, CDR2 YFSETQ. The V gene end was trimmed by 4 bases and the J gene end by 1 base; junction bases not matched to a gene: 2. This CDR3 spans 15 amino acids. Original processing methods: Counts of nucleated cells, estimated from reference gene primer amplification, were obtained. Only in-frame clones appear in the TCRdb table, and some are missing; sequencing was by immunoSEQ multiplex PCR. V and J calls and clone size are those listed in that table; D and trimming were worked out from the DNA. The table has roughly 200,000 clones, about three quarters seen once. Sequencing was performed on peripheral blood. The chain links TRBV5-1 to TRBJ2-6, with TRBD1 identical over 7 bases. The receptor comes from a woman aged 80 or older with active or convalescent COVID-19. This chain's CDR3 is CASSLTGSGANVLTF. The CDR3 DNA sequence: TGCGCCAGCAGCCTGACAGGGTCTGGGGCCAACGTCCTGACTTTC.